This TCR beta chain appears in the sequencing data of a study of regulatory T cells in long-lasting Graves disease. Overall study: Positive TSH receptor antibodies alongside over 5 years of antithyroid drugs were what marked Graves' disease as persistent.

Arm-PCR of CDR3 regions with iRepertoire HTBI primers generated TCR beta libraries. In the source study's methods: Gene usage covered some 66 TRBV and roughly 14 TRBJ segments. MiXCR, run by TCRdb on the multiplex PCR reads, gives a single entry per CDR3 protein. TCRdb's processing, not the authors', yielded these V and J calls. Here the sample spans fewer than 400,000 distinct CDR3 sequences, less than 20% being singletons. About this clonotype: Its antigen remains unknown.

The time point is: persistent/refractory GD, antithyroid drugs over 5 years with positive TRAb. Construction of the TCR library relied on RNA isolated from PBMCs. Study-wide results and limits: The analysis examined peripheral blood only and excluded thyroid tissue.

Deletions cut 5 bases from V and 4 bases from J, with 20 bases between. This CDR3 has 15 residues. Germline V gene lookup returns CDR1 DFQATT and CDR2 SNEGSKA (reference sequence). The receptor comes from a female donor with Graves disease. The rearrangement links TRBV20-1 to TRBJ1-1; possible D gene TRBD1, 5 bases. The sample in question was peripheral blood mononuclear cells (PBMCs), obtained when the disease was refractory, from a patient treated with antithyroid drugs. The CDR3 protein is CSAGAGGERLTEAFF. CDR3 bases: TGCAGTGCTGGGGCCGGGGGGGAGAGACTCACTGAAGCTTTCTTT.